The 23 T cell receptor beta chains presented below share a single source sample, sequenced in a study of identical twins. TCRdb used MiXCR to reprocess the 5' RACE reads, holding one entry per CDR3 protein. The data hold 1,800,000 or so distinct CDR3 sequences, with roughly 35% observed a single time. Specimen: cord blood. These receptors came from a newborn girl in good health.

The chain recombines TRBV6-2 or TRBV6-3 with TRBJ2-1; TRBD2 matches 9 bases. This CDR3 region has 16 residues. Germline V gives CDR1 MNHEY, CDR2 SVGEGT. The J segment lost 3 bases and the V segment lost 6 bases, leaving 9 bases of the junction unmatched. CDR3 in DNA: TGTGCCAGCAGCTCTGAACTAGCGGGCCGCTACAATGAGCAGTTCTTC. Protein product: CASSSELAGRYNEQFF.

Worth noting for this clonotype: With only one base between it and a far larger clone, this is likely a read error. The V gene is TRBV5-1, the J gene TRBJ2-7; D call uncertain. The CDR3 covers 12 residues. The germline V gene encodes CDR1 SGHRS and CDR2 YFSETQ. CDR3 coding DNA: TGCGCCAGCAGCTTCAACAGCTACGTGCAGTACTTC. Translating gives CASSFNSYVQYF.

This clonotype was detected a few times. The V gene is TRBV6-1, the J gene TRBJ2-1, with 11 nucleotides matching TRBD2. Germline V gene lookup returns CDR1 MNHNS and CDR2 SASEGT. With V trimmed by 6 bases and J by 2 bases, 3 bases remained unmatched. The CDR3 is 15 amino acids. The CDR3 region is CASRGLAAPYNEQFF. The CDR3, as DNA: TGTGCCAGCAGGGGACTAGCGGCCCCCTACAATGAGCAGTTCTTC.

The chain employs TRBV11-3 and TRBJ2-5; D is perhaps TRBD1 (7 bases). The CDR3 loop spans 14 amino acids. The germline V and J ends were trimmed by 2 bases and 5 bases, with 12 bases remaining between them. Germline V lookup: CDR1 SGHNT, CDR2 YENEEA. Here the CDR3 reads CASSLMAGGETQYF. The DNA of the CDR3 is TGTGCCAGCAGCTTAATGGCAGGGGGGGAGACCCAGTACTTC.

In its sample, this clonotype was seen a few times. The chain couples TRBV29-1 to TRBJ2-5; 16 nucleotides agree with TRBD2. Germline-derived CDR1 and CDR2 are SQVTM and ANQGSEA. V gave up 4 bases and J gave up 0 bases; unmatched junction bases: 5. The length of the CDR3 is 17 residues. The CDR3 region has the DNA TGCAGCGTTGGGGGGACTAGCGGGAGGGTGTACCAAGAGACCCAGTACTTC. Translated: CSVGGTSGRVYQETQYF.

V and J are TRBV20-1 and TRBJ2-3; tentatively, D is TRBD1 (6 bases). The CDR3 length is 14 residues. Trimming removed 5 bases at V and 1 base at J, with 13 bases between. The germline V gene has CDR1 DFQATT and CDR2 SNEGSKA (reference sequence). The CDR3 sequence is CSAHIDRRTDTQYF. The CDR3 bases are TGCAGTGCTCATATAGACAGGCGCACAGATACGCAGTATTTT.

This clonotype was counted a few times. The gene calls are TRBV12-3 or TRBV12-4 and TRBJ2-7; TRBD1 agrees at 9 bases. J was trimmed by 3 bases and V by 6 bases; bases with no gene match: 9. The CDR3 is made up of 15 amino acids. The chain's CDR3 is CASSYGQGPYYEQYF. In DNA, the CDR3 is TGTGCCAGCAGCTATGGACAGGGGCCATACTACGAGCAGTACTTC.

This clonotype was detected ten times or more. This chain joins TRBV6-5 and TRBJ2-5, with 8 nucleotides matching TRBD2. After removal of 5 bases from V and 2 bases from J, the junction contained 4 bases not matched to a gene. Germline values: CDR1 MNHEY, CDR2 SVGAGI. The CDR3 sequence is 14 residues long. The CDR3 DNA is TGTGCCAGCAGTCCGAGCGGGGGTCAAGAGACCCAGTACTTC. Translated: CASSPSGGQETQYF.

The rearrangement links TRBV4-2 to TRBJ2-7; 11 positions agree with TRBD1. The germline gives CDR1 LGHNA, CDR2 YNFKEQ. This CDR3 comprises 16 residues. V was clipped by 1 base and J by 3 bases; unmatched bases: 5. CDR3 nucleotide sequence: TGTGCCAGCAGCCAAGTCCCCGGGACAGGGGGCTACGAGCAGTACTTC. Its protein product is CASSQVPGTGGYEQYF.

This clonotype was seen once. This chain joins TRBV24-1 and TRBJ2-2; 7 nucleotides line up with TRBD1. The germline V gene has CDR1 KGHDR and CDR2 SFDVKD. CDR3 size: 17 residues. V lost 5 bases to trimming and J lost 5 bases; unmatched junction nucleotides: 13. The CDR3 reads CATSVNRGEVLTGELFF. DNA of the CDR3: TGTGCCACCAGTGTCAACAGGGGCGAGGTATTAACCGGGGAGCTGTTTTTT.

A single count supports this clonotype. Likely a read error: the CDR3 ends without its conserved phenylalanine or tryptophan. The chain links TRBV6-6 to TRBJ1-5; 8 nucleotides match TRBD1. The CDR3 extends over 16 amino acids. V trimming: 0 bases; J trimming: 3 bases; junction bases outside the gene matches: 4. Germline CDR1 is MNHNY and CDR2 is SVGAGI (reference sequence). The CDR3 protein is CASSYSTGVLNQPQHS. CDR3 in DNA: TGTGCCAGCAGTTACTCGACAGGGGTCCTCAATCAGCCCCAGCATTCT.

The gene calls are TRBV6-2 or TRBV6-3 and TRBJ2-3, with 8 bases fitting TRBD2. The CDR3 sequence is 16 residues long. V trimming: 6 bases; J trimming: 3 bases; junction bases outside the gene matches: 11. The V gene's germline CDR1 is MNHEY and CDR2 SVGEGT. The chain's CDR3 is CASRKFSGVGTDTQYF. CDR3 in DNA: TGTGCCAGCAGAAAATTTAGCGGGGTAGGGACAGATACGCAGTATTTT.

This sequence joins TRBV18 and TRBJ2-5; D call uncertain. Germline V gene sequence: CDR1 KGHSH, CDR2 LQKENI. Between the trimmed V and J ends, which lost 0 bases and 1 base, there was a span of 6 bases. CDR3 length equals 14 residues. CDR3 residues: CASSPPALQETQYF. The CDR3 coding sequence is TGTGCCAGCTCACCACCCGCCCTCCAAGAGACCCAGTACTTC.

The V and J genes are TRBV3-1 and TRBJ2-1, with D possibly being TRBD2 (6 bases). Germline V gene data show CDR1 as LGHDT and CDR2 as YNNKEL (reference sequence). V gave up 1 base and J gave up 6 bases, with 16 bases separating them. The CDR3 is 16 residues long. CDR3 protein: CASSQVPGVIGNEQFF. CDR3 nucleotide sequence: TGTGCCAGCAGCCAAGTTCCGGGAGTTATAGGCAATGAGCAGTTCTTC.

The chain couples TRBV19 to TRBJ1-1, with unresolved D. Germline assignment: CDR1 LNHDA and CDR2 SQIVND (reference sequence). This CDR3 contains 14 residues. V lost 2 bases, J lost 3 bases, and 10 bases lay in between. CDR3 in DNA: TGTGCCAGTAGTATATGGGATGGGGACACTGAAGCTTTCTTT. Translated, it gives CASSIWDGDTEAFF.

This clonotype was counted between two and nine times. This sequence joins TRBV27 and TRBJ2-7; D is possibly TRBD1 (7 bases). Germline CDR1 reads MNHEY; CDR2 reads SMNVEV (reference sequence). The ends were cut back, 6 bases at V and 2 bases at J, with 17 bases in the middle. The CDR3 loop spans 15 amino acids. This chain's CDR3 is CASSLGGGLPYEQYF. CDR3 sequence (DNA): TGTGCCAGCAGCCTAGGAGGGGGCCTACCCTACGAGCAGTACTTC.

The V gene is TRBV10-1, the J gene TRBJ2-3, with 9 bases identical to TRBD1. The CDR3 runs 17 residues. The germline V gene has CDR1 WNHNN and CDR2 SYGVQD (reference sequence). The V gene end was trimmed by 6 bases and the J gene end by 1 base; junction bases not matched to a gene: 11. CDR3 nucleotide sequence: TGCGCCAGCAGCGCCCGTAAGACAGGGGGACGCACAGATACGCAGTATTTT. This translates into CASSARKTGGRTDTQYF.

This clonotype has a handful of counts. The chain joins TRBV20-1 to TRBJ1-5, with D tentatively TRBD1 (6 bases). This CDR3 comprises 15 residues. V lost 3 bases and J 0 bases, leaving 12 bases between the germline ends. Germline CDR1 is DFQATT and CDR2 is SNEGSKA (reference sequence). CDR3 in DNA: TGCAGTGCTAGCGGAGGGGGTCATAGCAATCAGCCCCAGCATTTT. This codes for CSASGGGHSNQPQHF.

The CDR3 DNA reads TGTGCCAGCAGACGGACGGCGAGCTCCTACAATGAGCAGTTCTTC. This sequence encodes CASRRTASSYNEQFF. This chain connects TRBV28 to TRBJ2-1; unclear D gene. Germline V gene sequence: CDR1 MDHEN, CDR2 SYDVKM. The V end lost 6 bases, the J end lost 0 bases, and 12 bases lay between the germline ends. This CDR3 is built from 15 residues.

The V gene is TRBV7-2, the J gene TRBJ2-4; 11 bases match TRBD2. V was pared by 5 bases and J by 7 bases, with 13 bases of the junction left unmatched. The germline V gene has CDR1 SGHTA and CDR2 FQGNSA. The CDR3 totals 17 residues. CDR3 in amino acids: CASSRITGTSGFNIQYF. For the CDR3, the DNA is TGTGCCAGCAGCCGTATCACCGGGACTAGCGGTTTCAACATTCAGTACTTC.

In this sample, this clonotype turned up a few times. The chain is built from TRBV5-6 and TRBJ1-2; TRBD1 matches 9 bases. Looked up from germline, CDR1 is SGHDT and CDR2 is YYEEEE. The CDR3 spans 16 residues. V lost 0 bases to trimming and J lost 4 bases; unmatched junction nucleotides: 7. CDR3 in amino acids: CASSLGTGVAPYGYTF. In DNA, the CDR3 is TGTGCCAGCAGCTTGGGGACAGGGGTTGCGCCCTATGGCTACACCTTC.

J is TRBJ2-3 and V is TRBV24-1, with 8 bases lining up with TRBD2. With V trimmed by 3 bases and J by 4 bases, 8 bases remained unmatched. The germline V gene encodes CDR1 KGHDR and CDR2 SFDVKD. CDR3 size: 16 residues. CDR3 nucleotides: TGTGCCACCAGTGATGTAGCGGGATCCGTGTCAGATACGCAGTATTTT. Protein sequence: CATSDVAGSVSDTQYF.

This clonotype was counted only a few times. The rearrangement joins TRBV12-3 or TRBV12-4 to TRBJ1-2; D might be TRBD1 (6 bases). Trimming removed 5 bases at V and 8 bases at J, with 15 bases between. The CDR3 is 13 amino acids. CDR3 sequence reads: CASSPLRTEGYTF. The CDR3 DNA reads TGTGCCAGCAGTCCCCTCCGGACAGAGGGCTACACCTTC.